This T cell receptor (beta chain) was sequenced during a study of PD-1 blockade in classical Hodgkin lymphoma. Autologous stem cell transplantation was followed by relapse in every patient, and brentuximab vedotin exposure varied. Method: immunoSEQ multiplex PCR; TCRdb's copy keeps in-frame clones and lacks some. The sample includes 110,000 or so clones, 89% seen only once; the top ten take nearly 20%. General study points: Repertoire differences have undefined causes, possibly disease activity or prior therapy.

On this clone: Its antigen is still unknown.

This TCR came from a human donor with classical Hodgkin lymphoma. This specimen was peripheral blood mononuclear cells (PBMCs), taken before the second cycle of nivolumab.

The CDR3 loop is CASSPPGQIYEQYF. The CDR3, as DNA: TGTGCCAGCAGTCCACCAGGACAGATCTACGAGCAGTACTTC. The V and J genes are TRBV4-2 and TRBJ2-7, with D possibly being TRBD1 (6 bases). CDR1 is LGHNA and CDR2 is YNFKEQ in the germline V gene. This CDR3 is built from 14 residues. The V end was cut by 6 bases, the J end by 3 bases, with 15 bases between.